This T cell receptor (beta chain) was retrieved from a study of response to subunit inactivated influenza vaccine. Study conclusions and caveats: The authors put forward the suggestion that each seasonal influenza vaccination may bring in only a limited number of new T cells.

This clonotype was found a few times. The target antigen is unknown. Via MiXCR, TCRdb re-called the RT-PCR reads, giving one row per CDR3 protein. Seen here are fewer than 600,000 distinct CDR3 sequences, 7.2% observed once, and the top ten hold 13%. The sequenced sample was PBMCs from blood, obtained less than 25 months after vaccination. The clonotype comes from a man aged 50-75 years who received an inactivated influenza vaccine.

CDR3 DNA sequence: TGTGCCACCAGTGATATACTAGCGGGAGGGTACAATGAGCAGTTCTTC. Translated: CATSDILAGGYNEQFF. The rearrangement joins TRBV24-1 to TRBJ2-1; 13 positions match TRBD2. This CDR3 contains 16 residues. The V gene's germline CDR1 is KGHDR and CDR2 SFDVKD. V dropped 3 bases and J dropped 4; count of bases not matched to a gene: 2.